The clone carrying this T cell receptor (beta chain) came up many times. The CDR3 contains 11 residues. The V gene's germline CDR1 is SGHDN and CDR2 FVKESK. V lost 1 base, J lost 6 bases, and 1 base lay in between. The sample originates from a study of T cells of healthy individuals. TCRdb fed the 5' RACE reads into MiXCR, producing one record per CDR3 protein. The data show some 82,000 distinct CDR3 sequences, approximately 4.8% seen once. The receptor's source is a female donor in good health. The chain is built from TRBV14 and TRBJ2-1; no definite D call. The CDR3 sequence: CASSQANEQFF. CDR3 nucleotides: TGTGCCAGCAGCCAAGCCAATGAGCAGTTCTTC.